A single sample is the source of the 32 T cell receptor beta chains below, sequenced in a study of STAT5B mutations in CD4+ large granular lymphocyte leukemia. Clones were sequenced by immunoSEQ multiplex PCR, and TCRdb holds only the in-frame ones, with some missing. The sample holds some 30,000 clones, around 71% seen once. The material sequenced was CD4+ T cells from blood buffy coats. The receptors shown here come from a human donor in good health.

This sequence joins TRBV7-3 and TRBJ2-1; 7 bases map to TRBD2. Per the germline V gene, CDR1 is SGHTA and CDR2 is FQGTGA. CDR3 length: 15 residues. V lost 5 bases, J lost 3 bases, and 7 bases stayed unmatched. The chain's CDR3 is CASSPPGEGYNEQFF. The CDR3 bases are TGTGCCAGCAGCCCCCCGGGGGAGGGCTACAATGAGCAGTTCTTC. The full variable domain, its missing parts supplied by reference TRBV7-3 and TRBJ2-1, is GAGVSQTPSNKVTEKGKYVELRCDPISGHTALYWYRQSLGQGPEFLIYFQGTGAADDSGLPNDRFFAVRPEGSVSTLKIQRTERGDSAVYLCASSPPGEGYNEQFFGPGTRLTVL.

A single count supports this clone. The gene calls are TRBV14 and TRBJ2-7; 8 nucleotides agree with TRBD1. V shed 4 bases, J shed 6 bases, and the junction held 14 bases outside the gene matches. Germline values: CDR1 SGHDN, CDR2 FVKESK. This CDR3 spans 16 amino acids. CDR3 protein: CASSPLTARGLFEQYF. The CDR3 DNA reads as TGTGCCAGCAGCCCCTTGACGGCCAGGGGGCTCTTCGAGCAGTACTTC. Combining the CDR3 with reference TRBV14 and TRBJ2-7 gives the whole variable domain EAGVTQFPSHSVIEKGQTVTLRCDPISGHDNLYWYRRVMGKEIKFLLHFVKESKQDESGMPNNRFLAERTGGTYSTLKVQPAELEDSGVYFCASSPLTARGLFEQYFGPGTRLTVT.

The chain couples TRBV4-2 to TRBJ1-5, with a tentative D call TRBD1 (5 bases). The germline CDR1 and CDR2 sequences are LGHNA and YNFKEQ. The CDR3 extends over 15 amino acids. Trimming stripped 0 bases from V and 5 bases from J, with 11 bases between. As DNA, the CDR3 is TGTGCCAGCAGCCAAGATTCACAGGAACATCAGCCCCAGCATTTT. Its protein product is CASSQDSQEHQPQHF.

The CDR3 DNA reads as TGTGCCAGCAGTTTGAAAGGGGGGACAGGAACCTACGAGCAGTACTTC. Translation: CASSLKGGTGTYEQYF. V is TRBV9 and J is TRBJ2-7, with 8 bases lining up with TRBD1. V shed 5 bases and J 2 bases; nucleotides not matched to a gene: 12. The CDR3 is 16 residues long. In germline, CDR1 is SGDLS, CDR2 YYNGEE.

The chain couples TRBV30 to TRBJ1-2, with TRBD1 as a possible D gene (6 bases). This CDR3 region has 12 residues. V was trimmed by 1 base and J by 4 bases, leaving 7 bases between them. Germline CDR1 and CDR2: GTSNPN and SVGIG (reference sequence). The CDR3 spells CAWSGGLYGYTF. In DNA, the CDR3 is TGTGCCTGGAGTGGGGGGCTCTATGGCTACACCTTC.

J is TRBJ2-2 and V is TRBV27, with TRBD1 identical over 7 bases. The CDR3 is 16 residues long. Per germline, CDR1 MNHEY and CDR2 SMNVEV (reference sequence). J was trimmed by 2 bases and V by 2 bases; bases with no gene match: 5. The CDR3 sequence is CASSLIKGANTGELFF. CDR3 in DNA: TGTGCCAGCAGTTTAATAAAGGGGGCAAACACCGGGGAGCTGTTTTTT.

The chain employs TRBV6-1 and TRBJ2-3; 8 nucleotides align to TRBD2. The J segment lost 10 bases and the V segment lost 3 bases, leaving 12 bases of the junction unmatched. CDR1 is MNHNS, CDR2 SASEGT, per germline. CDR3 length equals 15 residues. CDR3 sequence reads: CASSDRSLAGRAQYF. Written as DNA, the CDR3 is TGTGCCAGCAGTGACCGGTCCTTAGCGGGGAGGGCGCAGTATTTT.

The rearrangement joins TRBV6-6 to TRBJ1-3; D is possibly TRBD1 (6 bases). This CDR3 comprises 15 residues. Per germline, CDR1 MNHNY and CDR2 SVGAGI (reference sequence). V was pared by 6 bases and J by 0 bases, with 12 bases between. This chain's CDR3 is CASRPRTASGNTIYF. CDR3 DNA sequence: TGTGCCAGCAGACCCAGGACAGCCTCTGGAAACACCATATATTTT.

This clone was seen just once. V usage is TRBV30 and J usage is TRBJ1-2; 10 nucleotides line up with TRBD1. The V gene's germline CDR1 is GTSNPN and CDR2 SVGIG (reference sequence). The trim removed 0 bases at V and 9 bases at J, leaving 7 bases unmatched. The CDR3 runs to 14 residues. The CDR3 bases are TGTGCCTGGAGTGTACGAGGGACAGGGGTTAGCTACACCTTC. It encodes CAWSVRGTGVSYTF.

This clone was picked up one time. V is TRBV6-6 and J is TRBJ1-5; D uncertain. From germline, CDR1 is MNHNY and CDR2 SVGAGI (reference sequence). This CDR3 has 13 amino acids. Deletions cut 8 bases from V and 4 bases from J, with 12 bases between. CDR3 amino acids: CASGRAGNQPQHF. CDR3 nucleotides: TGTGCCAGCGGGAGGGCGGGGAATCAGCCCCAGCATTTT.

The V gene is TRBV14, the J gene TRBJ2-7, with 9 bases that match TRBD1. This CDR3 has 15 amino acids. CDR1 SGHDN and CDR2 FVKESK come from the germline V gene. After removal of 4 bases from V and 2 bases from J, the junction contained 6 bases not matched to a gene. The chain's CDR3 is CASSPWTGAPYEQYF. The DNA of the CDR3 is TGTGCCAGCAGCCCATGGACAGGGGCCCCCTACGAGCAGTACTTC.

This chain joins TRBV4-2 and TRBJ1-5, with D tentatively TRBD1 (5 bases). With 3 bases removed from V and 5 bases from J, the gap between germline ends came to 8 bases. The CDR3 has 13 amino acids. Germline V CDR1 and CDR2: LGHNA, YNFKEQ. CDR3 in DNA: TGTGCCAGCAGCCAGGGCAGGGATCAGCCCCAGCATTTT. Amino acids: CASSQGRDQPQHF.

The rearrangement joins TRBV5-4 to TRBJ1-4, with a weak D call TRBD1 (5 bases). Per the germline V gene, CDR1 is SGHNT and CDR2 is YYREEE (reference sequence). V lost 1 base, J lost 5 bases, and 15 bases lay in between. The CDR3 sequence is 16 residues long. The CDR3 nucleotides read TGTGCCAGCAGCTTGTGGGGCCCACAAGGCAATGAAAAACTGTTTTTT. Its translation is CASSLWGPQGNEKLFF.

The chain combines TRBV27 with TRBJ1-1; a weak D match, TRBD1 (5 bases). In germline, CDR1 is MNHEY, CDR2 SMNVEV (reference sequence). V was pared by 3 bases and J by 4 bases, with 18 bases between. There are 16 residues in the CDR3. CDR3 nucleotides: TGTGCCAGCAGTTTCGAATCACGCCCCGGGGGCACTGAAGCTTTCTTT. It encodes CASSFESRPGGTEAFF.

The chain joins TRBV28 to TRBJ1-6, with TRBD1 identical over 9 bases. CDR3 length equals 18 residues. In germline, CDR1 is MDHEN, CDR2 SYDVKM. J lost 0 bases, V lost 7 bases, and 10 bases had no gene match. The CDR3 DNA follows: TGTGCCAGCATCACGGGGGGACAGGGAAGCTCCTATAATTCACCCCTCCACTTT. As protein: CASITGGQGSSYNSPLHF.

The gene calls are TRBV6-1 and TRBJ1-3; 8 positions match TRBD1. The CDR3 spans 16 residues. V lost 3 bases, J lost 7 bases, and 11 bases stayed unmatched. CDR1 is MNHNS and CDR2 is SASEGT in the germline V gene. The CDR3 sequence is CASSDLQGAFGNTIYF. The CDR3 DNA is TGTGCCAGCAGTGATCTCCAGGGGGCTTTTGGTAACACCATATATTTT.

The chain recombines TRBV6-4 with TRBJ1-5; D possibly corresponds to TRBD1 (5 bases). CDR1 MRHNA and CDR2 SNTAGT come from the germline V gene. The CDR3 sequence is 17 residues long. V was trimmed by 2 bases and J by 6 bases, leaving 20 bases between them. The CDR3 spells CASSDPGTPKGCQPQHF. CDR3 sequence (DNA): TGTGCCAGCAGTGACCCTGGGACGCCCAAGGGGTGTCAGCCCCAGCATTTT.

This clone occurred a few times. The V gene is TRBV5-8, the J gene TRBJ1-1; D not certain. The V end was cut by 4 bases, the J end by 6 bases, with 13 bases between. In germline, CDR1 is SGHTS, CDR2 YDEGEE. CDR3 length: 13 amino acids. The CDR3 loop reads CASSPLGNAEAFF. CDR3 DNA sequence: TGTGCCAGCAGCCCCCTCGGTAACGCTGAAGCTTTCTTT.

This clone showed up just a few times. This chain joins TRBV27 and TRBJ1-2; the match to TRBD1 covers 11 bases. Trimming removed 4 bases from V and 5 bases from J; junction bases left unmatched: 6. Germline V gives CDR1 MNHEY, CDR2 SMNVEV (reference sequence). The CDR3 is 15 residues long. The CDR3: CASSSPGQGVYGYTF. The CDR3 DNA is TGTGCCAGCAGTTCCCCGGGACAGGGGGTTTATGGCTACACCTTC.

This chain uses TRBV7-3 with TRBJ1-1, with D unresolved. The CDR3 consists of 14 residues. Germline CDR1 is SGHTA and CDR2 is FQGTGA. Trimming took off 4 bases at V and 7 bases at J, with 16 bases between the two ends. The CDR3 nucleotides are TGTGCCAGCAGCTCCGGCGGGGAACGGGGTGAAGCTTTCTTT. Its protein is CASSSGGERGEAFF.

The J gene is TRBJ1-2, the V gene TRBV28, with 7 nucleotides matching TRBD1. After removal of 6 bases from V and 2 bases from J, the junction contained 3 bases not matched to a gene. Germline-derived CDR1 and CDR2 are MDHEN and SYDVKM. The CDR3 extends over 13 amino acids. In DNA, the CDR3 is TGTGCCAGCAGGGCGACAGGGAACTATGGCTACACCTTC. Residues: CASRATGNYGYTF.

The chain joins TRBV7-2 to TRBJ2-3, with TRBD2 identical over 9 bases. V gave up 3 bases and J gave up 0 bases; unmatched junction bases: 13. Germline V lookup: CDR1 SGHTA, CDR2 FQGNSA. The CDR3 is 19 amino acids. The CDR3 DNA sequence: TGTGCCAGCAGCTTCGGTAGCGGGGGCCCATTTTCTAGCACAGATACGCAGTATTTT. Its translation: CASSFGSGGPFSSTDTQYF.

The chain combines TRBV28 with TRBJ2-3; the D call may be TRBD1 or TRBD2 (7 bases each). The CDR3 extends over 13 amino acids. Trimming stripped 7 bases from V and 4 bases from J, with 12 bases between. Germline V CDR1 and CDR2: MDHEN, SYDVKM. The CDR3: CASTAGGADTQYF. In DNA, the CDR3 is TGTGCCAGCACTGCAGGGGGGGCAGATACGCAGTATTTT.

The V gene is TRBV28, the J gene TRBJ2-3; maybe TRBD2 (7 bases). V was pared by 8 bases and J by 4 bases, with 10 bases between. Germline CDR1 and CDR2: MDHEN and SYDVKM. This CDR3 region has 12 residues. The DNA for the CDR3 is TGTGCCAGCGGGGGGGGCCCAGATACGCAGTATTTT. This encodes CASGGGPDTQYF.

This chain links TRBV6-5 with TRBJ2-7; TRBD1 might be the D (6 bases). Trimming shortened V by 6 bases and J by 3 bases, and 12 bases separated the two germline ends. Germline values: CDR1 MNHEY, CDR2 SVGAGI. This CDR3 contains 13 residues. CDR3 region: CASRGARRYEQYF. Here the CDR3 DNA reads TGTGCCAGCAGGGGGGCGAGGCGCTACGAGCAGTACTTC.

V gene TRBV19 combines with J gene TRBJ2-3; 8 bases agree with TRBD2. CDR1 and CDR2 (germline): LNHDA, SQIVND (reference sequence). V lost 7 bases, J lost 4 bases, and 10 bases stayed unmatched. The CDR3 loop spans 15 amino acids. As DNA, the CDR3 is TGTGCCAGTAACCGTCCAGCGGGGGCTCCAGATACGCAGTATTTT. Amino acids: CASNRPAGAPDTQYF.

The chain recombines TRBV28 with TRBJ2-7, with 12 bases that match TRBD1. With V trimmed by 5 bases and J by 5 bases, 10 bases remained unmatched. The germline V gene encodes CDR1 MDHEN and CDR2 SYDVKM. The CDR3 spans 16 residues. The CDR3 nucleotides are TGTGCCAGCAGTCCCTATGGGACAGGGGGCAGCAACGAGCAGTACTTC. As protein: CASSPYGTGGSNEQYF.

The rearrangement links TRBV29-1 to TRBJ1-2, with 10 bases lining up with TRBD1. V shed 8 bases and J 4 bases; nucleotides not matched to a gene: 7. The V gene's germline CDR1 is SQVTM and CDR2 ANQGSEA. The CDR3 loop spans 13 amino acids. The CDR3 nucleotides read TGCAGCTGCCGACAGGGGGCTAGCTATGGCTACACCTTC. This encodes CSCRQGASYGYTF.

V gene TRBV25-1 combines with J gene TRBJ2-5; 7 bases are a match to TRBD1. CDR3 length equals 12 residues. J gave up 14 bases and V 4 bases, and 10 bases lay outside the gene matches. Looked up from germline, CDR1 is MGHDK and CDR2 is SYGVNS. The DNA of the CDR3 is TGTGCCAGCAGTGCCCCGGGACAGAACATCTACTTC. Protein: CASSAPGQNIYF.

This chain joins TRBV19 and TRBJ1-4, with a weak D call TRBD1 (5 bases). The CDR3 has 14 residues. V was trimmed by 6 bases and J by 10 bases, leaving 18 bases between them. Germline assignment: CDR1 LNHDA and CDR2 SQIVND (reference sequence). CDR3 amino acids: CASSDIVTGGKLFF. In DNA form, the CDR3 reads TGTGCCAGTAGCGATATAGTAACAGGCGGAAAACTGTTTTTT.

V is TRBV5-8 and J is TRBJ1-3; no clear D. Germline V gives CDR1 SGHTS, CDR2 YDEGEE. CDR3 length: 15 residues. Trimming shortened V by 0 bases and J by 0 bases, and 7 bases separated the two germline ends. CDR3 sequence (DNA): TGTGCCAGCAGCTTGGGCCGCCTCTCTGGAAACACCATATATTTT. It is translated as CASSLGRLSGNTIYF.

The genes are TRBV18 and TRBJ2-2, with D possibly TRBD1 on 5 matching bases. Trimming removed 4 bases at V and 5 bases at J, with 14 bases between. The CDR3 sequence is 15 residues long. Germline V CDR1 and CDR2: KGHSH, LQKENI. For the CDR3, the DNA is TGTGCCAGCTCACTCCCTACGCAGGGTACCGGGGAGCTGTTTTTT. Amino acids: CASSLPTQGTGELFF. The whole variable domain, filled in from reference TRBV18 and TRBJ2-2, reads NAGVMQNPRHLVRRRGQEARLRCSPMKGHSHVYWYRQLPEEGLKFMVYLQKENIIDESGMPKERFSAEFPKEGPSILRIQQVVRGDSAAYFCASSLPTQGTGELFFGEGSRLTVL.